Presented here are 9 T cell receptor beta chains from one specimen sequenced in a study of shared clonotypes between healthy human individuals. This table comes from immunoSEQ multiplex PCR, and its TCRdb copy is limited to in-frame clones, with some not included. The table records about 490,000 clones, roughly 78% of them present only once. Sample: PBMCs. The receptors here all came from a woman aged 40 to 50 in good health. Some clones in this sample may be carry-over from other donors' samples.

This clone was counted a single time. CDR3 sequence: CASSINSRGADTGELFF. DNA of the CDR3: TGTGCCAGTAGTATAAACAGCCGCGGGGCGGACACCGGGGAGCTGTTTTTT. The rearrangement joins TRBV19 to TRBJ2-2, with D perhaps TRBD2 (6 bases). V was pared by 2 bases and J by 3 bases, with 16 bases between. The CDR3 is 17 amino acids. The V gene's germline CDR1 is LNHDA and CDR2 SQIVND (reference sequence).

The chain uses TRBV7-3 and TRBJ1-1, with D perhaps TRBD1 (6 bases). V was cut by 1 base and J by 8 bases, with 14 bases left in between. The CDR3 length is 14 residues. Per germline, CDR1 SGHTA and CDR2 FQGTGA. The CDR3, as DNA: TGTGCCAGCAGCTTAATGCCGGACAGCGGGGAAGCTTTCTTT. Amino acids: CASSLMPDSGEAFF.

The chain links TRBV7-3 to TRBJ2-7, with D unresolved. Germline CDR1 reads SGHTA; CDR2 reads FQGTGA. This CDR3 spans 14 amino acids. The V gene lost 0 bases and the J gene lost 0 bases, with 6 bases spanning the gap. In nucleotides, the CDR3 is TGTGCCAGCAGCTTAACGCCCAGCTCCTACGAGCAGTACTTC. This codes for CASSLTPSSYEQYF.

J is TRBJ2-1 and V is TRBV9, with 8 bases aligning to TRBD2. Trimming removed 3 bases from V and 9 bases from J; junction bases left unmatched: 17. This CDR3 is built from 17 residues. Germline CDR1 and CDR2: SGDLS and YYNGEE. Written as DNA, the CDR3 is TGTGCCAGCAGCGGATCAAGCGGGAGTCTTACATTAACTGAGCAGTTCTTC. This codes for CASSGSSGSLTLTEQFF.

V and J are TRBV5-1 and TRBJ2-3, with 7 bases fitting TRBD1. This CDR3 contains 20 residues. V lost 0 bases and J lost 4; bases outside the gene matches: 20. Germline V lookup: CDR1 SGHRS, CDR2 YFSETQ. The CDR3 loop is CASSLGLTGAGAHIADTQYF. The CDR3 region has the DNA TGCGCCAGCAGCTTGGGGCTAACAGGGGCCGGTGCCCATATCGCAGATACGCAGTATTTT.

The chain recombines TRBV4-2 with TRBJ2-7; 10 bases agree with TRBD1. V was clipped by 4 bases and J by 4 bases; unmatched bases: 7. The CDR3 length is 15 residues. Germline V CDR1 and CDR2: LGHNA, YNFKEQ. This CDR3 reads CASSPTDRGPYEQYF. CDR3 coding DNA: TGTGCCAGCAGCCCCACAGACAGGGGGCCGTACGAGCAGTACTTC.

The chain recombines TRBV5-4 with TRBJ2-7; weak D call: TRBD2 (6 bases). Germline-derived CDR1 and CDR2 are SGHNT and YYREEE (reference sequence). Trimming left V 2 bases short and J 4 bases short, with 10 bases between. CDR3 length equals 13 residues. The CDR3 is CASSFPAGYEQYF. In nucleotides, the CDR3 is TGTGCCAGCAGCTTCCCGGCGGGATACGAGCAGTACTTC.

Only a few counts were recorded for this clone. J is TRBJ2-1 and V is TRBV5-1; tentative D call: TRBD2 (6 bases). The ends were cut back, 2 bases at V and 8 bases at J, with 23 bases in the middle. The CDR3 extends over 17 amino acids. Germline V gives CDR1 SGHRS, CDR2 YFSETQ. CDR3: CASSLGHIYSGGYEQFF. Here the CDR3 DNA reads TGCGCCAGCAGCTTAGGCCATATCTATTCTGGGGGGTATGAGCAGTTCTTC.

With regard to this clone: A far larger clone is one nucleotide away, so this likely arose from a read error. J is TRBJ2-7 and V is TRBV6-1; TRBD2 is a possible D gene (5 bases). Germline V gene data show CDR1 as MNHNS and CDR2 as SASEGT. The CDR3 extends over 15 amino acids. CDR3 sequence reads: CVSSVSTDSSYEQYF. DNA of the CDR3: TGTGTCAGCAGCGTCTCTACGGACTCATCCTACGAGCAGTACTTC.